This T cell receptor (beta chain) was profiled in a study of blood T cell repertoires in COVID-19. Overall study: The United States, Italy and Spain were the sources of the acute and convalescent COVID-19 samples. T cells, B-cell-depleted T cells, or PBMCs supplied cDNA or gDNA.

As processed by the authors: The authors estimated nucleated cell counts from reference gene primer amplification. The table came from immunoSEQ multiplex PCR; TCRdb's copy has only in-frame clones and leaves some out. That table is the source of V, J and clone size, and D and trimming were worked out from the DNA. The data hold about 260,000 clones, with 70% to 90% observed a single time. The CDR3 has 15 amino acids. V was pared by 8 bases and J by 4 bases, with 18 bases between. The V gene's germline CDR1 is SNHLY and CDR2 FYNNEI. This clone was observed once. This receptor was identified in a woman between 45 and 60 years old with acute or convalescent COVID-19. This chain joins TRBV2 and TRBJ1-5; perhaps TRBD1 as D (6 bases). Sequenced input: peripheral blood. The CDR3 region has the DNA TGTGCCAGCTTCGCGGCTGCCAGGGGTAATCAGCCCCAGCATTTT. It codes for CASFAAARGNQPQHF.